The 8 T cell receptor beta chains below come from one sample, sequenced in a study of T-cell reconstitution after alpha-beta-depleted transplantation in children. Library preparation (for TCRbeta) was performed with unique molecular identifiers. TCRdb re-called the PCR reads through MiXCR, storing one row per CDR3 protein. The sample carries 60,000 to 80,000 distinct CDR3 sequences, around 6.6% recorded once. The sequences come from PBMCs from the stem cell graft donor, collected from the stem cell graft. The receptors stem from a human donor who donated a stem cell graft to a child with acute lymphoblastic leukemia.

This clonotype was observed at least ten times. The chain carries TRBV4-2 and TRBJ2-7; 7 positions match TRBD1. This CDR3 spans 15 amino acids. After removal of 1 base from V and 7 bases from J, the junction contained 10 bases not matched to a gene. Germline CDR1 is LGHNA and CDR2 is YNFKEQ. In nucleotides, the CDR3 is TGTGCCAGCAGCCAAGTCACAGGGGATGTGAGGGAGCAGTACTTC. Its protein is CASSQVTGDVREQYF.

In its sample, this clonotype was seen many times. The chain joins TRBV10-3 to TRBJ1-6; no definite D call. The CDR3 is made up of 15 amino acids. V was cut by 3 bases and J by 0 bases, with 6 bases left in between. Germline CDR1 ENHRY, CDR2 SYGVKD. Here the CDR3 reads CAISDRSSYNSPLHF. CDR3 nucleotide sequence: TGTGCCATCAGTGACAGGAGCTCCTATAATTCACCCCTCCACTTT.

This clonotype was recorded at least ten times. V and J are TRBV7-2 and TRBJ1-2; TRBD1 is a possible D gene (5 bases). Germline CDR1 is SGHTA and CDR2 is FQGNSA. The V and J ends lost 2 bases and 8 bases respectively, with 24 bases between them. This CDR3 comprises 17 residues. The CDR3: CASSLRAGKGERTGYTF. The CDR3 nucleotides read TGTGCCAGCAGCTTAAGGGCAGGCAAAGGGGAGAGGACAGGCTACACCTTC.

The chain employs TRBV4-2 and TRBJ1-5; unclear D gene. CDR1 is LGHNA, CDR2 YNFKEQ, per germline. This CDR3 contains 16 residues. V was trimmed by 0 bases and J by 4 bases, leaving 13 bases between them. The CDR3 nucleotides read TGTGCCAGCAGCCAAGAGGGTAGGGCCCCGAATCAGCCCCAGCATTTT. Translating it yields CASSQEGRAPNQPQHF.

Many counts were recorded for this clonotype. The CDR3: CSAPPPSGGAGGTQYF. DNA of the CDR3: TGCAGTGCTCCACCACCTAGCGGGGGAGCAGGGGGGACCCAGTACTTC. The chain uses TRBV20-1 and TRBJ2-5; 10 bases fit TRBD2. Per the germline V gene, CDR1 is DFQATT and CDR2 is SNEGSKA (reference sequence). The CDR3 extends over 16 amino acids. V shed 5 bases, J shed 7 bases, and the junction held 16 bases outside the gene matches.

The chain carries TRBV6-5 and TRBJ1-2, with D hard to call. The germline CDR1 and CDR2 sequences are MNHEY and SVGAGI. The CDR3 has 13 residues. V lost 2 bases to trimming and J lost 0 bases, with 4 bases between them. In DNA, the CDR3 is TGTGCCAGCAGTTACCGGTCTAACTATGGCTACACCTTC. As protein: CASSYRSNYGYTF.

The chain is built from TRBV20-1 and TRBJ2-1; no clear D. The CDR3 runs 16 residues. Per the germline V gene, CDR1 is DFQATT and CDR2 is SNEGSKA (reference sequence). V was clipped by 3 bases and J by 0 bases, with 15 bases between them. The CDR3 protein is CSARRKGGNSYNEQFF. CDR3 nucleotides: TGCAGTGCTAGGCGCAAAGGCGGTAACTCCTACAATGAGCAGTTCTTC.

This rearrangement joins TRBV7-8 to TRBJ1-2, with a possible D match to TRBD1 (5 bases). The germline gives CDR1 SGHVS, CDR2 FQNEAQ. The CDR3 is made up of 17 amino acids. Trimming stripped 4 bases from V and 0 bases from J, with 18 bases between. Here the CDR3 reads CASSSDETATANYGYTF. The CDR3 nucleotides are TGTGCCAGCAGCTCGGACGAGACAGCGACCGCTAACTATGGCTACACCTTC.